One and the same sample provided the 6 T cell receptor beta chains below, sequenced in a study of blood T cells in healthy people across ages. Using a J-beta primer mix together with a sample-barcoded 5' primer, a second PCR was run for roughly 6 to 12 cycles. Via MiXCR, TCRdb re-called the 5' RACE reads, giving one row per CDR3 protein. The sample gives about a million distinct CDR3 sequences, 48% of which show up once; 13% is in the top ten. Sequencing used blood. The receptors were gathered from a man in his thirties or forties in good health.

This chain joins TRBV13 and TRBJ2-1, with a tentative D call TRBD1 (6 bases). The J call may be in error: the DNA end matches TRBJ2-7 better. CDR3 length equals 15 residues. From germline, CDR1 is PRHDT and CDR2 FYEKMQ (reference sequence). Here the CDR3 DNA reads TGTGCCAGCACCCCAGGGGAGAGCTCCTACAATGAGCAGTACTTC. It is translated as CASTPGESSYNEQYF.

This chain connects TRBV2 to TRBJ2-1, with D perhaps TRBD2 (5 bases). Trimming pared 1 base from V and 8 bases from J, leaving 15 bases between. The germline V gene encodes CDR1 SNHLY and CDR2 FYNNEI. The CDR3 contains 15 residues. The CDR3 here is CASSEGGLLVDEQFF. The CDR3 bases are TGTGCCAGCAGTGAAGGCGGGCTCCTGGTGGATGAGCAGTTCTTC.

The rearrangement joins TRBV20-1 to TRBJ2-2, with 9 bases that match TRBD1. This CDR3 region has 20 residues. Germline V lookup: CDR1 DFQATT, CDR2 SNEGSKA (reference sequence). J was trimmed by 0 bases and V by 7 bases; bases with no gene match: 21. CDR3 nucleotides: TGCAGTGTTAGGACGATCGGGACAGGGTTAATTCCCTCGAACACCGGGGAGCTGTTTTTT. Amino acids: CSVRTIGTGLIPSNTGELFF.

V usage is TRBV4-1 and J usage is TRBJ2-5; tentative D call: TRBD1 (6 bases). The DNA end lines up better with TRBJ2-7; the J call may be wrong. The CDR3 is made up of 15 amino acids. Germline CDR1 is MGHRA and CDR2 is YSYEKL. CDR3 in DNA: TGCGCCAGCAGCCAAGTCTCCGGGACAATCTACGAGCAGTACTTC. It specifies CASSQVSGTIYEQYF.

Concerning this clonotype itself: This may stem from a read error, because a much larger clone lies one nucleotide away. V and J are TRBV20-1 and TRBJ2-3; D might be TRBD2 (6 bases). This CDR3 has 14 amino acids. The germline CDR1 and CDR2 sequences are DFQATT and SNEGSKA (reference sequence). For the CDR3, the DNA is TGCAGTGCGAGACCAGCGGGCCGCACAAATACGCAGTATTTT. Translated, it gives CSARPAGRTNTQYF.

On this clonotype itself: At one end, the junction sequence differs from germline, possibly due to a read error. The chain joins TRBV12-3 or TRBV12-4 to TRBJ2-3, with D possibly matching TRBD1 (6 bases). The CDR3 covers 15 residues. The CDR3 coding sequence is TGTGCCAGCAGTTTGGCCAGAGGGGGAGCAGATACGCAATATTTT. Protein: CASSLARGGADTQYF.